This T cell receptor (beta chain) was identified in a study of OX40 agonist ivuxolimab in advanced cancers. V lost 0 bases and J 5 bases, leaving 21 bases between the germline ends. Germline CDR1 and CDR2: LGHNA and YNFKEQ. There are 18 residues in the CDR3. Only in-frame clones appear in the TCRdb table, and some are missing; sequencing was by immunoSEQ multiplex PCR. The sample has 57,000 or so clones, roughly 88% seen once. The chain uses TRBV4-2 and TRBJ2-3, with D possibly TRBD1 on 6 matching bases. The TCR was taken from an adult with an advanced solid tumor such as melanoma, head and neck, liver or kidney cancer. The sequences come from CD4+ or CD8+ T cells sorted from blood, collected in a trial of the OX40 agonist ivuxolimab. CDR3 bases: TGTGCCAGCAGCCAAGACGTGGGGGCAAGGGCACGTCAAGATACGCAGTATTTT. It encodes CASSQDVGARARQDTQYF.